A single T cell receptor beta chain is shown here with its context. This specimen comes from a study of blood T cell repertoires in COVID-19. The CDR3 extends over 14 amino acids. The V end was cut by 0 bases, the J end by 5 bases, with 11 bases between. Germline CDR1 reads PRHDT; CDR2 reads FYEKMQ (reference sequence). In the original analysis: Cell counts per sample came from amplifying reference gene primers. Using immunoSEQ multiplex PCR, the repertoire was profiled, and TCRdb retains in-frame clones only, with some absent. Clonal size and the V and J genes are those of that table, whereas D and trimming came from the DNA. Of a few hundred thousand clones listed, approximately 86% are singletons. A COVID-19 case had been met by exposed participants during the 2 weeks before study entry.

The sequence derives from a woman aged 30 to 39 who had been exposed to COVID-19. The sequenced sample consisted of PBMCs or T cells enriched from blood (not recorded which). The chain recombines TRBV13 with TRBJ2-7, with D tentatively TRBD2 (5 bases). The CDR3 DNA reads TGTGCCAGCAGCTTAGGCCGGGGATCCCACGAGCAGTACTTC. Its protein product is CASSLGRGSHEQYF.